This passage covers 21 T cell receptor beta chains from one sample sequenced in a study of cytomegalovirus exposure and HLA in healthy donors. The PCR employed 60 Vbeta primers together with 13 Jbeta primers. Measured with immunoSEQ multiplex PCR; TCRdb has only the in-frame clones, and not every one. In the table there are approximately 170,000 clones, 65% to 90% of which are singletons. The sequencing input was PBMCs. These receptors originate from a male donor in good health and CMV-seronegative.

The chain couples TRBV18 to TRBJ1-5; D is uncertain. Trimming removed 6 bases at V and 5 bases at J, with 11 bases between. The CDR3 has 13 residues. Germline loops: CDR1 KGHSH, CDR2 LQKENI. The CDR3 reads CASSEHGDQPQHF. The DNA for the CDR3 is TGTGCCAGCTCCGAGCACGGAGATCAGCCCCAGCATTTT.

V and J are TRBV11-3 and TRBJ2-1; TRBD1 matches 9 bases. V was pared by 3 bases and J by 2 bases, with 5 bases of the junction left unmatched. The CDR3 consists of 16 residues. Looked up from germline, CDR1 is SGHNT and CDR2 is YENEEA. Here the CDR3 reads CASSFETGGTYNEQFF. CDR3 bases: TGTGCCAGCAGCTTTGAGACAGGGGGGACCTACAATGAGCAGTTCTTC. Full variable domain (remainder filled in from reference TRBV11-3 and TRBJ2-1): EAGVVQSPRYKIIEKKQPVAFWCNPISGHNTLYWYLQNLGQGPELLIRYENEEAVDDSQLPKDRFSAERLKGVDSTLKIQPAELGDSAVYLCASSFETGGTYNEQFFGPGTRLTVL.

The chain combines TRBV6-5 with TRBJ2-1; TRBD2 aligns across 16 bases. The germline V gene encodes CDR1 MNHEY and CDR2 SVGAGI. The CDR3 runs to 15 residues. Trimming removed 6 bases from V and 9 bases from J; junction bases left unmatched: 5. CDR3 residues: CASSPGLAGGSEQFF. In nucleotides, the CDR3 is TGTGCCAGCAGCCCGGGACTAGCGGGGGGGTCTGAGCAGTTCTTC.

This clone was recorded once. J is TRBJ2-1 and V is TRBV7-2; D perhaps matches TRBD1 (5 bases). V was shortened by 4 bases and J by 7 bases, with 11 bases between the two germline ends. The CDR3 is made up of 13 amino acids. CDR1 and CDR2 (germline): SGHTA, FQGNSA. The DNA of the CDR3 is TGTGCCAGCAGCTCGGGCAGGGCGAATGAGCAGTTCTTC. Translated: CASSSGRANEQFF.

DNA for the CDR3: TGTGCCAGCAGCTCGCCGGGACAGGATGGCTACACCTTC. Translation gives CASSSPGQDGYTF. The V and J genes are TRBV7-9 and TRBJ1-2, with TRBD1 identical over 8 bases. Losses at the gene ends were 4 bases for V and 6 bases for J; bases not matched to a gene: 4. Germline V gene sequence: CDR1 SEHNR, CDR2 FQNEAQ (reference sequence). The CDR3 contains 13 residues.

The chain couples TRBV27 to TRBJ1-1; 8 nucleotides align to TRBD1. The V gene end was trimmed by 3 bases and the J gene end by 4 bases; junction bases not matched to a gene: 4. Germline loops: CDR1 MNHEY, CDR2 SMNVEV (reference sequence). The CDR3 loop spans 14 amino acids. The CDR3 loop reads CASSFHDRGTEAFF. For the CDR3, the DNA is TGTGCCAGCAGTTTCCACGACAGGGGCACTGAAGCTTTCTTT.

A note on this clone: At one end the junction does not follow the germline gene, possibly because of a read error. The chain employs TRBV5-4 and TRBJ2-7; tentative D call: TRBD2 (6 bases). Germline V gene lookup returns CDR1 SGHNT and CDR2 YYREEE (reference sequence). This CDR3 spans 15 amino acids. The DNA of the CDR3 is TGTGCCAGCAGTTTGGATAGCGGAAGCTCCTACGAGCAGTACTTC. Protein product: CASSLDSGSSYEQYF.

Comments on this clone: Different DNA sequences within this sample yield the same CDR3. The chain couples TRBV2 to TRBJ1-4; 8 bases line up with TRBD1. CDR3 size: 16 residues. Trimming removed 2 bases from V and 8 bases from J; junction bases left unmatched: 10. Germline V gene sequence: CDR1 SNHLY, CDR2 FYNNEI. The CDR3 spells CASSERPGTGGEKLFF. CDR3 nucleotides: TGTGCCAGCAGTGAACGACCGGGGACAGGAGGAGAAAAACTGTTTTTT.

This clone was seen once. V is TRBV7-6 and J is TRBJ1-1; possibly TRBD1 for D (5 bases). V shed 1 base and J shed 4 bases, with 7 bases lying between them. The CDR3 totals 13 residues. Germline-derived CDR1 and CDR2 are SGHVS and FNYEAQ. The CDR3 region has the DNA TGTGCCAGCAGCTTAGGCGGGGGCACTGAAGCTTTCTTT. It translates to CASSLGGGTEAFF.

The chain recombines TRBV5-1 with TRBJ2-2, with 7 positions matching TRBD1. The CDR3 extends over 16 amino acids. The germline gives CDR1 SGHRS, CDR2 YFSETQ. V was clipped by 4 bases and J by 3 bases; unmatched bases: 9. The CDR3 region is CASSDRAAQDTGELFF. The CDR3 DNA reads TGCGCCAGCAGCGACAGGGCGGCTCAGGACACCGGGGAGCTGTTTTTT.

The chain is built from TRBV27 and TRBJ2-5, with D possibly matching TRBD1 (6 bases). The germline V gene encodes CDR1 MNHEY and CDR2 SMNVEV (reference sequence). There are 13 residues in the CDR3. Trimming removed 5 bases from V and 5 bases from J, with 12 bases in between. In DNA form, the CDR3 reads TGTGCCAGCAGTCCCCGGGACAAGGAGACCCAGTACTTC. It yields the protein CASSPRDKETQYF.

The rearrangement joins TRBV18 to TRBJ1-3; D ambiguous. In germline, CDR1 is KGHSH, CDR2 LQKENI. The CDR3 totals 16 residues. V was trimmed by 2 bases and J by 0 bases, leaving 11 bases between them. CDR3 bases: TGTGCCAGCTCACCAGCGAGCGCTAGCTCTGGAAACACCATATATTTT. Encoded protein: CASSPASASSGNTIYF.

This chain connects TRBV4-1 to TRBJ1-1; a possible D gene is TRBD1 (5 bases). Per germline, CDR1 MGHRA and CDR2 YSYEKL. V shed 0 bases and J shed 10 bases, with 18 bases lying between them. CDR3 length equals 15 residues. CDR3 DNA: TGCGCCAGCAGCCAAGATTCTCAGGGCGTGAGGAGAGCTTTCTTT. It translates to CASSQDSQGVRRAFF.

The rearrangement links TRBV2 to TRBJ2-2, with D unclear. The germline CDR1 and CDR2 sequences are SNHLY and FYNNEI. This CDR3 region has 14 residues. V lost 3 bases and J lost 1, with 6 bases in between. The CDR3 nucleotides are TGTGCCAGCAGTGAGCTACGGAACACCGGGGAGCTGTTTTTT. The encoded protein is CASSELRNTGELFF. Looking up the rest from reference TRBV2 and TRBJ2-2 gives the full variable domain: EPEVTQTPSHQVTQMGQEVILRCVPISNHLYFYWYRQILGQKVEFLVSFYNNEISEKSEIFDDQFSVERPDGSNFTLKIRSTKLEDSAMYFCASSELRNTGELFFGEGSRLTVL.

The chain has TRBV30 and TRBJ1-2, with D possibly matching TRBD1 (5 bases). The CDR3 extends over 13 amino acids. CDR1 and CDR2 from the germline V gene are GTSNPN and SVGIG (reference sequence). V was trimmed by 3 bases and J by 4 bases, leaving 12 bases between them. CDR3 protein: CAWSPTETYGYTF. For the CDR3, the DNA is TGTGCCTGGAGCCCGACAGAGACCTATGGCTACACCTTC. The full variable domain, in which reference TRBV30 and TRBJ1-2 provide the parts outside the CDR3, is SQTIHQWPATLVQPVGSPLSLECTVEGTSNPNLYWYRQAAGRGLQLLFYSVGIGQISSEVPQNLSASRPQDRQFILSSKKLLLSDSGFYLCAWSPTETYGYTFGSGTRLTVV.

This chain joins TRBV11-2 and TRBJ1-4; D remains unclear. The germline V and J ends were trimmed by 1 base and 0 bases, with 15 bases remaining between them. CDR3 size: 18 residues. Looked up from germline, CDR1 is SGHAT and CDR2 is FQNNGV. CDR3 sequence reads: CASSLGATRIATNEKLFF. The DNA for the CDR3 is TGTGCCAGCAGCTTAGGGGCTACCAGGATCGCAACTAATGAAAAACTGTTTTTT. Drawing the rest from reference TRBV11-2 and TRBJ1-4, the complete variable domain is EAGVAQSPRYKIIEKRQSVAFWCNPISGHATLYWYQQILGQGPKLLIQFQNNGVVDDSQLPKDRFSAERLKGVDSTLKIQPAKLEDSAVYLCASSLGATRIATNEKLFFGSGTQLSVL.

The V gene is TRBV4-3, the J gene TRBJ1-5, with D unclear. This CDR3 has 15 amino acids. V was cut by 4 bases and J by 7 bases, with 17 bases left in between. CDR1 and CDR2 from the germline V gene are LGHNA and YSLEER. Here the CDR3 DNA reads TGCGCCAGCAGCCCTGCTTTTGGGCCCCGGCAGCCCCAGCATTTT. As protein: CASSPAFGPRQPQHF.

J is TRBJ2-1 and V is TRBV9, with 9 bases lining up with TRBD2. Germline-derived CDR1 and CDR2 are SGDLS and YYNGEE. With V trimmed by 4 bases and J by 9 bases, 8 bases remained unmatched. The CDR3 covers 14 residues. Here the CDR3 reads CASSTLAGPGEQFF. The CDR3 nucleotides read TGTGCCAGCAGCACCCTAGCGGGGCCGGGTGAGCAGTTCTTC.

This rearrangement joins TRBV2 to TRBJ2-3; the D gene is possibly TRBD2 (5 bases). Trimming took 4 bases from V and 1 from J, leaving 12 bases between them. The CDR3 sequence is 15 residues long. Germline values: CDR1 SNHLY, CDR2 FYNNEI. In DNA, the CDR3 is TGTGCCAGCAGTGGGGAACTAGGTGGCACAGATACGCAGTATTTT. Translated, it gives CASSGELGGTDTQYF.

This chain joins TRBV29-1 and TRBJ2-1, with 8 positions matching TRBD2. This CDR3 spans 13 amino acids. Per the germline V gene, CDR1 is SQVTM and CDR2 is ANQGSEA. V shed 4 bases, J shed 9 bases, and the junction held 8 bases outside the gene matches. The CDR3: CSVGSGGGGEQFF. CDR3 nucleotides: TGCAGCGTTGGGAGCGGGGGCGGTGGTGAGCAGTTCTTC.

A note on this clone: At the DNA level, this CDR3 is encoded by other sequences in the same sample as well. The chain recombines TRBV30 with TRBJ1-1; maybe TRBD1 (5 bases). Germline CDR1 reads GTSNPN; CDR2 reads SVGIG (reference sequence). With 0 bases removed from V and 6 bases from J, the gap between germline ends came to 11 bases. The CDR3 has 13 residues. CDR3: CAWSVLTDAEAFF. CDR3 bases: TGTGCCTGGAGTGTACTGACAGACGCTGAAGCTTTCTTT.